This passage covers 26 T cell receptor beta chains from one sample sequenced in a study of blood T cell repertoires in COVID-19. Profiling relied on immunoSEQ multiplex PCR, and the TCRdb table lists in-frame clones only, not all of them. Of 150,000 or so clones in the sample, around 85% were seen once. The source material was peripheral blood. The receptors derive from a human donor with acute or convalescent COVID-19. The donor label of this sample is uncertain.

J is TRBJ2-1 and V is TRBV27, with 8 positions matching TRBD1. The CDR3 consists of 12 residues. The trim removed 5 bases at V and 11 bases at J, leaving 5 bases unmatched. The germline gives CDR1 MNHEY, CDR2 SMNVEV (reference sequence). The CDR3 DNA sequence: TGTGCCAGCAGTCTCCGGGACAGGAAGCAGTTCTTC. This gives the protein CASSLRDRKQFF.

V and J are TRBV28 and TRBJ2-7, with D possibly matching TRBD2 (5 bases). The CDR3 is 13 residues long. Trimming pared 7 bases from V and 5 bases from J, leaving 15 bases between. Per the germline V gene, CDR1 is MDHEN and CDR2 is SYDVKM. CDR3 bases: TGTGCCAGCATTGGGATGAGGGTCAACGAGCAGTACTTC. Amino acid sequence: CASIGMRVNEQYF.

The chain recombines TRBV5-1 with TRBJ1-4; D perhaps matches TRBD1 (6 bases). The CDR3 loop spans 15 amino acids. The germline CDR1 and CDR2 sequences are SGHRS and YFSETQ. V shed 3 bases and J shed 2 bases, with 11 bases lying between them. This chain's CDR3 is CASSSVGATNEKLFF. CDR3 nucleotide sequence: TGCGCCAGCAGCTCAGTGGGGGCGACTAATGAAAAACTGTTTTTT.

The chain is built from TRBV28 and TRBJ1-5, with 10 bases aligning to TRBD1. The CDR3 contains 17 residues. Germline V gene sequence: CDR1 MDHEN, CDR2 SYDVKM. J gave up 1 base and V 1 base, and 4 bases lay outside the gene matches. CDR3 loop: CASSLFRTGGSNQPQHF. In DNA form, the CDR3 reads TGTGCCAGCAGTTTATTTAGGACAGGGGGGAGCAATCAGCCCCAGCATTTT.

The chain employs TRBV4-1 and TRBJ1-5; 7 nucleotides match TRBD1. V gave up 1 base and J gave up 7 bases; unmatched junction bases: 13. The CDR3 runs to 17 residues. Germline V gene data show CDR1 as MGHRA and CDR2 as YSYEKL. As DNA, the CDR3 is TGCGCCAGCAGCCAAGTAATTAGACAGGGTGACCGGCAGCCCCAGCATTTT. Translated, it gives CASSQVIRQGDRQPQHF.

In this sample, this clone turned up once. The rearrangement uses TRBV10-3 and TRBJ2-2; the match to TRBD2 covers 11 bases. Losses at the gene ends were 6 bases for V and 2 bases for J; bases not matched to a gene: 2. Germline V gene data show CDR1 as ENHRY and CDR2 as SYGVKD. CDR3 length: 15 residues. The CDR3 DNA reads TGTGCCATCAGCGGGACTAGCGGCAACACCGGGGAGCTGTTTTTT. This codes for CAISGTSGNTGELFF.

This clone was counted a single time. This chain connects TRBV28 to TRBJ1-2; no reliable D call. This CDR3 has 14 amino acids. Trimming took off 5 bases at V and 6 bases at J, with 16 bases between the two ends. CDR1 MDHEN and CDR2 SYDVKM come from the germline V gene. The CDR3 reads CASSPSLGINGYTF. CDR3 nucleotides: TGTGCCAGCAGTCCCAGCCTGGGCATCAATGGCTACACCTTC.

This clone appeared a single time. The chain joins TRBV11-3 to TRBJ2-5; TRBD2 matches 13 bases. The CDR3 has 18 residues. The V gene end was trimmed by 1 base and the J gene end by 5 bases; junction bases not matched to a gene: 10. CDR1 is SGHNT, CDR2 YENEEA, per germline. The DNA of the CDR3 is TGTGCCAGCAGCTTAGGTCGGACTAGCGGGGGCTATGCGGAGACCCAGTACTTC. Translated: CASSLGRTSGGYAETQYF.

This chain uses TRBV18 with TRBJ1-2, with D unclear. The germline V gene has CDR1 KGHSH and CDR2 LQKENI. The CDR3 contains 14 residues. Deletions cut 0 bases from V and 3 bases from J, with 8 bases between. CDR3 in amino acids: CASSPPAADYGYTF. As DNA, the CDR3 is TGTGCCAGCTCACCACCTGCGGCAGACTATGGCTACACCTTC.

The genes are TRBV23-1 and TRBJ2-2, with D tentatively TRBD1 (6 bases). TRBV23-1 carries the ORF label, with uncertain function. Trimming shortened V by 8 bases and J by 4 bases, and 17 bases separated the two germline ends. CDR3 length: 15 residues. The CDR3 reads CASYRPQGTTGELFF. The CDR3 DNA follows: TGCGCCAGCTACCGACCTCAGGGGACCACCGGGGAGCTGTTTTTT.

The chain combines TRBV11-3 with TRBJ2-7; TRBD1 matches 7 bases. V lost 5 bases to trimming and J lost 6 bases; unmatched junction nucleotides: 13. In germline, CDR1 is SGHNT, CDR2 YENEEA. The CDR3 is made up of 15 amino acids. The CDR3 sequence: CASSPLPRQGSEQYF. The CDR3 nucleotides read TGTGCCAGCAGCCCCCTCCCGCGACAGGGCAGCGAGCAGTACTTC.

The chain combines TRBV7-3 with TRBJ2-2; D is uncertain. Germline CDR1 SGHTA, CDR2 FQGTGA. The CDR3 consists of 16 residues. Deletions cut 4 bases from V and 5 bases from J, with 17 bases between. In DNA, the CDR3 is TGTGCCAGCAGCTCTATATCCCCGGTTAAGACCGGGGAGCTGTTTTTT. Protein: CASSSISPVKTGELFF.

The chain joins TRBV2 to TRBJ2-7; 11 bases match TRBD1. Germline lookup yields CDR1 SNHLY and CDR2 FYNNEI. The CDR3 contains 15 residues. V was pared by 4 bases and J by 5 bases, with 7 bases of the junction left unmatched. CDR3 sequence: CASSGDRGAYHEQYF. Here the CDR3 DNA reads TGTGCCAGCAGTGGGGACAGGGGGGCCTACCACGAGCAGTACTTC.

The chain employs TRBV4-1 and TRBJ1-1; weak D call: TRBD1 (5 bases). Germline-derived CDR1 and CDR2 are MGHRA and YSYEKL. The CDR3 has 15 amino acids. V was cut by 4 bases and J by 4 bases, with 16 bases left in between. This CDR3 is CASSPTGTGSTEAFF. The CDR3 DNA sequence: TGCGCCAGCAGCCCAACAGGTACAGGTAGCACTGAAGCTTTCTTT.

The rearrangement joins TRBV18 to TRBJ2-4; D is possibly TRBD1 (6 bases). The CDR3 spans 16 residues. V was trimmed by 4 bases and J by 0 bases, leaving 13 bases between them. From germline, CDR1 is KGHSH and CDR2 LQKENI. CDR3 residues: CASSLQGIAAKNIQYF. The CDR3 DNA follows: TGTGCCAGCTCACTACAGGGTATCGCAGCCAAAAACATTCAGTACTTC.

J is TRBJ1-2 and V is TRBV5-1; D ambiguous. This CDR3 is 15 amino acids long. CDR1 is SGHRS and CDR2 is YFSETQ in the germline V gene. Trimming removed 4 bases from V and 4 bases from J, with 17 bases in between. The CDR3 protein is CASSPRTGDLYGYTF. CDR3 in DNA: TGCGCCAGCAGCCCCCGGACGGGAGACCTCTATGGCTACACCTTC.

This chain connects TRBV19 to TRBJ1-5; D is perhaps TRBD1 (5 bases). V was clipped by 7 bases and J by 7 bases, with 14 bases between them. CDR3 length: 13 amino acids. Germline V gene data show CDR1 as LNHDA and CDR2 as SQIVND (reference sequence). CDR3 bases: TGTGCCAGTAATTTGCAGGGCGGCCAGCCCCAGCATTTT. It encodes CASNLQGGQPQHF.

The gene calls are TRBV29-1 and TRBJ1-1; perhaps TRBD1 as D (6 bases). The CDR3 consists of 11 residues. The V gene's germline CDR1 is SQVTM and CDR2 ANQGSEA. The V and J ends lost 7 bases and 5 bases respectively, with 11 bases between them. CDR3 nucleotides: TGCAGCGCTGGACAGTCTACTGAAGCTTTCTTT. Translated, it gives CSAGQSTEAFF. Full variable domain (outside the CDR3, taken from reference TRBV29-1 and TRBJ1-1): SAVISQKPSRDICQRGTSLTIQCQVDSQVTMMFWYRQQPGQSLTLIATANQGSEATYESGFVIDKFPISRPNLTFSTLTVSNMSPEDSSIYLCSAGQSTEAFFGQGTRLTVV.

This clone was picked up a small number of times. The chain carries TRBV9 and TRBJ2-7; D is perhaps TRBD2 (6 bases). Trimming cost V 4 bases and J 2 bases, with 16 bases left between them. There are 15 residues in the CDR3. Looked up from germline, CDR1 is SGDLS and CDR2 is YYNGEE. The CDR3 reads CASSTRDLGAYEQYF. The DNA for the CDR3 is TGTGCCAGCAGCACTAGGGACTTGGGGGCCTACGAGCAGTACTTC.

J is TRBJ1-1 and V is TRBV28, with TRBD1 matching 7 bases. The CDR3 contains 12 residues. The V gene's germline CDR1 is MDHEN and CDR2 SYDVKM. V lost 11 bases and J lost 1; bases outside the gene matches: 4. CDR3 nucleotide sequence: TGTGCCTGCCACAGGGGGAACACTGAAGCTTTCTTT. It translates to CACHRGNTEAFF.

As DNA, the CDR3 is TGTGCCAGCAGATTCGACAGGGTAGTCGGCTACACCTTC. It yields the protein CASRFDRVVGYTF. The chain uses TRBV6-5 and TRBJ1-2, with 7 bases that match TRBD1. CDR1 and CDR2 from the germline V gene are MNHEY and SVGAGI. V trimming: 6 bases; J trimming: 8 bases; junction bases outside the gene matches: 9. The CDR3 consists of 13 residues.

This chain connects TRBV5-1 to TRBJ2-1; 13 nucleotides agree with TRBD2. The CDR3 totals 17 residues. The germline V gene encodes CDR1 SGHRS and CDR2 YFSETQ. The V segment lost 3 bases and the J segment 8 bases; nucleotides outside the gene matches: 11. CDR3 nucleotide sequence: TGCGCCAGCAGCTGGAGGACGACTAGCGGGGGGTCGCATGAGCAGTTCTTC. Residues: CASSWRTTSGGSHEQFF.

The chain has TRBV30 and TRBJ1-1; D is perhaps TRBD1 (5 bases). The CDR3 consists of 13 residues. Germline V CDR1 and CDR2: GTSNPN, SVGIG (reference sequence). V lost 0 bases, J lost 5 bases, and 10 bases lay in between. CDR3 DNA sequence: TGTGCCTGGAGTGTGGAGGGGAGGACTGAAGCTTTCTTT. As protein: CAWSVEGRTEAFF.

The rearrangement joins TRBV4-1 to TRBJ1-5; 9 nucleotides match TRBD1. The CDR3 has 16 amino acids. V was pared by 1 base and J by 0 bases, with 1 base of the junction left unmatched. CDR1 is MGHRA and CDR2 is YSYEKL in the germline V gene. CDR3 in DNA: TGCGCCAGCAGCCAAGGGACAGGGGTTAGCAATCAGCCCCAGCATTTT. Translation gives CASSQGTGVSNQPQHF.

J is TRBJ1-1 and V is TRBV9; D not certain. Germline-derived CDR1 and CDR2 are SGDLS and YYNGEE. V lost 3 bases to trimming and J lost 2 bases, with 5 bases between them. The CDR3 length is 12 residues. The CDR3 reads CASSARNTEAFF. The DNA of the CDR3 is TGTGCCAGCAGCGCCAGAAACACTGAAGCTTTCTTT.

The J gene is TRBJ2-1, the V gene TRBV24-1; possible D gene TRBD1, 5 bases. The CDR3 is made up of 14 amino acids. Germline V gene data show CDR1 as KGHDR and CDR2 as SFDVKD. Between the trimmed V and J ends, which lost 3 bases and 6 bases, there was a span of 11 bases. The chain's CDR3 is CATSDTDTGNEQFF. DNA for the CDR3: TGTGCCACCAGTGATACGGACACTGGCAATGAGCAGTTCTTC.